Each of the 8 T cell receptor beta chains below was sequenced from the same sample in a study of tumor-infiltrating lymphocytes in primary liver carcinoma. TCR beta cDNA was prepared out of 500 ng total RNA by means of a constant-region primer. Researchers made the TCR beta libraries by running three nested multiplex PCR rounds with slightly modified ARM-PCR. Running 10 cycles apiece, the first two PCR rounds relied on TRBV1-TRBV30 forward primers together with a C-beta reverse primer. MiXCR was run by TCRdb on the multiplex PCR reads, yielding one entry per CDR3 protein. The sample lists roughly 120,000 distinct CDR3 sequences; 55% to 65% were seen once. The study co-extracted DNA and RNA from 20-30 mg of unsorted bulk tissue. Sequenced sample: liver tumor tissue from sampling region 1. Subset noted: tumor region T1, superior pole. These receptors all stem from a woman in her fifties or sixties with primary liver carcinoma and hepatitis B virus infection.

In the case of this clonotype: Possible read error: a much larger clone is one base away. The genes are TRBV5-6 and TRBJ2-3, with D hard to call. Near its end, the DNA agrees better with TRBJ1-5, so the J call may be wrong. The CDR3 totals 16 residues. Germline values: CDR1 SGHDT, CDR2 YYEEEE. The CDR3 coding sequence is TGTGCCAGCAGCCCTAGGACTAGATGGACCACAGATACGCAGCATTTT. Residues: CASSPRTRWTTDTQHF.

CDR3 region: CASSSCGSRNEQYF. The CDR3 nucleotides are TGTGCCAGCAGTAGTTGCGGTTCCCGCAATGAGCAGTACTTC. The chain links TRBV11-3 to TRBJ2-7; D is unresolved. There are 14 residues in the CDR3. Per germline, CDR1 SGHNT and CDR2 YENEEA. V was pared by 6 bases and J by 7 bases, with 19 bases between.

As concerns this clonotype: One base away lies a much larger clone, so this may be a sequencing read error. V is TRBV6-6 and J is TRBJ1-5; perhaps TRBD1 as D (5 bases). This CDR3 region has 17 residues. CDR1 is MNHNY and CDR2 is SVGAGI in the germline V gene (reference sequence). CDR3 residues: CASWVDSATSINQLQHF. CDR3 in DNA: TGTGCCAGCTGGGTCGACAGCGCAACTTCAATAAATCAGCTCCAGCATTTT.

The table lists this clonotype with many counts. This chain connects TRBV7-9 to TRBJ2-7, with TRBD1 identical over 10 bases. Trimming took 5 bases from V and 5 from J; bases not matched to a gene: 9. There are 15 residues in the CDR3. CDR1 is SEHNR and CDR2 is FQNEAQ in the germline V gene (reference sequence). This CDR3 is CASSPDRGRSDEQYF. The CDR3 DNA follows: TGTGCCAGCAGCCCTGACAGGGGGCGCTCGGACGAGCAGTACTTC.

As for this clonotype: A read error may explain this, as a much larger clone is one base away. The rearrangement joins TRBV5-4 to TRBJ2-2, with TRBD2 matching over 7 bases. CDR3 length: 15 amino acids. In germline, CDR1 is SGHNT, CDR2 YYREEE (reference sequence). The CDR3 loop reads CASSTTSVNTGELCF. The CDR3 DNA sequence: TGTGCCAGCAGCACCACTAGCGTGAACACCGGGGAGCTGTGTTTT.

This clonotype was detected only once. The V call is TRBV11-1, the J call TRBJ2-2; the D gene is possibly TRBD2 (6 bases). Germline CDR1 is SGHAT and CDR2 is FQDESV (reference sequence). Trimming removed 3 bases from V and 15 bases from J, with 23 bases in between. This CDR3 spans 15 amino acids. The CDR3: CASSLRAGGSGEVFF. The DNA of the CDR3 is TGTGCCAGCAGCTTGAGGGCCGGGGGATCCGGGGAAGTGTTTTTT.

Concerning this clonotype itself: One end of the junction fails to match germline, which may point to a read error. The chain links TRBV29-1 to TRBJ1-5; D possibly corresponds to TRBD1 (5 bases). This CDR3 spans 14 amino acids. CDR1 and CDR2 from the germline V gene are SQVTM and ANQGSEA. In nucleotides, the CDR3 is TGCAGCGTGGGGGGGGGGACCGGGAGTCAGCTCCAGCATTTT. Protein product: CSVGGGTGSQLQHF. The entire variable domain, with the rest obtained from reference TRBV29-1 and TRBJ1-5, is as follows: SAVISQKPSRDICQRGTSLTIQCQVDSQVTMMFWYRQQPGQSLTLIATANQGSEATYESGFVIDKFPISRPNLTFSTLTVSNMSPEDSSIYLCSVGGGTGSQLQHFGDGTRLSIL.

With regard to this clonotype: One end of the junction does not line up with germline, which may come from a read error. This rearrangement joins TRBV11-2 to TRBJ2-2; D might be TRBD2 (5 bases). The germline CDR1 and CDR2 sequences are SGHAT and FQNNGV. The CDR3 has 17 residues. This CDR3 is CASSFPRLHANTGKLFF. CDR3 bases: TGTGCCAGCAGCTTCCCCCGACTACACGCAAACACCGGGAAGCTGTTTTTT.